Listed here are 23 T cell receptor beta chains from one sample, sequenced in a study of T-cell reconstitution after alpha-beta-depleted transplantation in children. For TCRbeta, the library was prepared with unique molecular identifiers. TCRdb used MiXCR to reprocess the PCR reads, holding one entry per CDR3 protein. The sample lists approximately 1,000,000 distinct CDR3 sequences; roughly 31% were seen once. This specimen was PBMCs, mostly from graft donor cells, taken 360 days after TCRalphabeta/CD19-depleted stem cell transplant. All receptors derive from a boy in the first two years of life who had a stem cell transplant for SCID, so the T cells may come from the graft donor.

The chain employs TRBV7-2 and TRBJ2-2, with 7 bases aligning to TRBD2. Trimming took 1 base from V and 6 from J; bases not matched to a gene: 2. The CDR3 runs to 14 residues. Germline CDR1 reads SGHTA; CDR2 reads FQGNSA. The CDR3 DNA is TGTGCCAGCAGCTTAGTTGCGGGGGCCGGGGAGCTGTTTTTT. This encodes CASSLVAGAGELFF.

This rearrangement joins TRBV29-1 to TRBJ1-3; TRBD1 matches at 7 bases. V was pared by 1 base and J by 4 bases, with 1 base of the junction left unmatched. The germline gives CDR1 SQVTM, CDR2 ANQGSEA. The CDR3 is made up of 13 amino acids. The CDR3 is CSVEGGQGNTIYF. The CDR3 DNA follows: TGCAGCGTTGAAGGGGGACAGGGAAACACCATATATTTT.

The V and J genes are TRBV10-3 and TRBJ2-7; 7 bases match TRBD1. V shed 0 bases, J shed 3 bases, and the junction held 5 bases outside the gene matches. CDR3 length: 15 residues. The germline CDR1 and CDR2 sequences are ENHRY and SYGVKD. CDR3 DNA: TGTGCCATCAGTGAGTCTGACAGGGTCTTCTACGAGCAGTACTTC. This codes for CAISESDRVFYEQYF.

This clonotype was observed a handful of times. CDR3 nucleotides: TGTGCCAGCAGTGCTCACGGAGCAACTAATGAAAAACTGTTTTTT. It translates to CASSAHGATNEKLFF. The chain carries TRBV28 and TRBJ1-4; D is unclear. Germline V gene lookup returns CDR1 MDHEN and CDR2 SYDVKM. The V end was cut by 5 bases, the J end by 0 bases, with 10 bases between. CDR3 length: 15 residues. The full variable domain, with the rest looked up from reference TRBV28 and TRBJ1-4, is DVKVTQSSRYLVKRTGEKVFLECVQDMDHENMFWYRQDPGLGLRLIYFSYDVKMKEKGDIPEGYSVSREKKERFSLILESASTNQTSMYLCASSAHGATNEKLFFGSGTQLSVL.

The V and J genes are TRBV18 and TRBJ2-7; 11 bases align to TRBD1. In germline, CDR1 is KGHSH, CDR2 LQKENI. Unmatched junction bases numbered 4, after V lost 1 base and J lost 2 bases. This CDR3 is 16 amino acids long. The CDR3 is CASSPRGTGGAYEQYF. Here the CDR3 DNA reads TGTGCCAGCTCACCACGGGGGACAGGGGGGGCCTACGAGCAGTACTTC. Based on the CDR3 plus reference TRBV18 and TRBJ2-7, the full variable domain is NAGVMQNPRHLVRRRGQEARLRCSPMKGHSHVYWYRQLPEEGLKFMVYLQKENIIDESGMPKERFSAEFPKEGPSILRIQQVVRGDSAAYFCASSPRGTGGAYEQYFGPGTRLTVT.

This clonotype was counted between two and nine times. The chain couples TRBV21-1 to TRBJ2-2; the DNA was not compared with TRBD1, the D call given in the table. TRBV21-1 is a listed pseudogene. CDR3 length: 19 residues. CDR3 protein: CASSNRDVKLLKVSGELFF. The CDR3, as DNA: TGTGCCAGCAGCAACCGGGACGTTAAACTCCTGAAAGTATCCGGGGAGCTGTTTTTT.

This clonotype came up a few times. The CDR3 here is CASSLVVHVTSGANVLTF. The CDR3, as DNA: TGCGCCAGCAGCTTGGTTGTCCACGTAACCTCTGGGGCCAACGTCCTGACTTTC. This chain joins TRBV5-1 and TRBJ2-6; D gene ambiguous. V shed 0 bases and J shed 0 bases, with 13 bases lying between them. There are 18 residues in the CDR3. The germline V gene has CDR1 SGHRS and CDR2 YFSETQ.

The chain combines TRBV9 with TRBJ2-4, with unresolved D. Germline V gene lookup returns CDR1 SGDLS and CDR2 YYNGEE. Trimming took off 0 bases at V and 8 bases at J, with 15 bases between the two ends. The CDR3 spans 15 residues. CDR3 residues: CASSVGVGRRDIQYF. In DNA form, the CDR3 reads TGTGCCAGCAGCGTAGGGGTGGGAAGGCGTGACATTCAGTACTTC.

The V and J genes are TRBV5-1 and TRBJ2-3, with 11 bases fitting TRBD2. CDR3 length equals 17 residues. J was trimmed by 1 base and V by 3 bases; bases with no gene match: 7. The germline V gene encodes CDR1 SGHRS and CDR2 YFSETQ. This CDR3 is CASSSRLAGTRTDTQYF. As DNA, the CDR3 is TGCGCCAGCAGCTCCAGACTAGCGGGGACCCGCACAGATACGCAGTATTTT.

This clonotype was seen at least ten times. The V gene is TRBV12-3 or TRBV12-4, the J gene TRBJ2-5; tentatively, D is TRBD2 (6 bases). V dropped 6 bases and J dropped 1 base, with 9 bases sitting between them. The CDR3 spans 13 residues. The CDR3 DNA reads TGTGCCAGCAGCCGGGGGTTCCAAGAGACCCAGTACTTC. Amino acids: CASSRGFQETQYF.

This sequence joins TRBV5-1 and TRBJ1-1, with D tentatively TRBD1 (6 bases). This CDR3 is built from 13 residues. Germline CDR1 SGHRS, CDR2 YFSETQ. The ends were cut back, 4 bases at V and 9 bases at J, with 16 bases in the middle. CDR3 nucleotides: TGCGCCAGCAGCCGACTCCGGGACACCCAAGCTTTCTTT. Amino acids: CASSRLRDTQAFF. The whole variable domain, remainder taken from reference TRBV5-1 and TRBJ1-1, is KAGVTQTPRYLIKTRGQQVTLSCSPISGHRSVSWYQQTPGQGLQFLFEYFSETQRNKGNFPGRFSGRQFSNSRSEMNVSTLELGDSALYLCASSRLRDTQAFFGQGTRLTVV.

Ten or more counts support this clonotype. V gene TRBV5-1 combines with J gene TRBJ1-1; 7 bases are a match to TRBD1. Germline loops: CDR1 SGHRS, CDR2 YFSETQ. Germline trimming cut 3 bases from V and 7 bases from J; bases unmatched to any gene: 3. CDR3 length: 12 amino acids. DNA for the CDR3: TGCGCCAGCAGCTGGGGACAGAATGAAGCTTTCTTT. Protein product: CASSWGQNEAFF.

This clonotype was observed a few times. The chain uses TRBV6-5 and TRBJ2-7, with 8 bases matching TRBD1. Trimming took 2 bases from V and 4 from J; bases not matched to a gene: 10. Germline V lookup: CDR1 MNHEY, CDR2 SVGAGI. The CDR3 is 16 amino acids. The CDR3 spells CASSYTLPGGVYEQYF. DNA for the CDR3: TGTGCCAGCAGTTACACACTGCCAGGGGGCGTATACGAGCAGTACTTC.

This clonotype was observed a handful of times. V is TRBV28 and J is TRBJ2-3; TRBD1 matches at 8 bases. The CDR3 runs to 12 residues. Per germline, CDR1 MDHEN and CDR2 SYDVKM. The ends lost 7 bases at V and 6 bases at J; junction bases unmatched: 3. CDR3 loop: CASTQGVDTQYF. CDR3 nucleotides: TGTGCCAGCACACAGGGGGTGGATACGCAGTATTTT.

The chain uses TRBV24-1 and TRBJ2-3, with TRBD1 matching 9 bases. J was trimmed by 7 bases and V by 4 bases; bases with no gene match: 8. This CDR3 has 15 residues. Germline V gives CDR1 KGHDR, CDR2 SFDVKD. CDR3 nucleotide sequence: TGTGCCACCAGTGACCGACAGGGGGGAAAGAATACGCAGTATTTT. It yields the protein CATSDRQGGKNTQYF.

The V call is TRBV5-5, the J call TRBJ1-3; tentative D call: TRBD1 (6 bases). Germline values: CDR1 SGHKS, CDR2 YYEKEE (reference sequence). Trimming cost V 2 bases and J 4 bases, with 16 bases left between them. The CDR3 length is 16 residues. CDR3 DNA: TGTGCCAGCAGCTTTGGAGGGTCAGGGGACGGAAACACCATATATTTT. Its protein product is CASSFGGSGDGNTIYF. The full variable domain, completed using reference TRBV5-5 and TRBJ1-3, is DAGVTQSPTHLIKTRGQQVTLRCSPISGHKSVSWYQQVLGQGPQFIFQYYEKEERGRGNFPDRFSARQFPNYSSELNVNALLLGDSALYLCASSFGGSGDGNTIYFGEGSWLTVV.

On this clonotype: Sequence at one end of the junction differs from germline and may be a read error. CDR3 region: CGTSGGSNTGELFF. CDR3 DNA sequence: TGCGGGACTAGCGGGGGTTCGAACACCGGGGAGCTGTTTTTT. The chain links TRBV6-1 to TRBJ2-2; the match to TRBD2 covers 14 bases. Germline-derived CDR1 and CDR2 are MNHNS and SASEGT. CDR3 length equals 14 residues.

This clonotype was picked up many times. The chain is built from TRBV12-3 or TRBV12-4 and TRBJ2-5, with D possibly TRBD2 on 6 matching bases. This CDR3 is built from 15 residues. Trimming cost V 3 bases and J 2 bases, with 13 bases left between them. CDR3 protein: CASSLAGSLQETQYF. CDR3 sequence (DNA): TGTGCCAGCAGTTTGGCGGGGTCATTACAAGAGACCCAGTACTTC.

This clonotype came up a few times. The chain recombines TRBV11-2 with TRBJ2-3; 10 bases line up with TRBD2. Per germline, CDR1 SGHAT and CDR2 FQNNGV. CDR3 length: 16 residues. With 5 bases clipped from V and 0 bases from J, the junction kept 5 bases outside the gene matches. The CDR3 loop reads CASSRISGGSTDTQYF. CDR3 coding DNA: TGTGCCAGCAGCCGGATTAGCGGGGGGAGCACAGATACGCAGTATTTT.

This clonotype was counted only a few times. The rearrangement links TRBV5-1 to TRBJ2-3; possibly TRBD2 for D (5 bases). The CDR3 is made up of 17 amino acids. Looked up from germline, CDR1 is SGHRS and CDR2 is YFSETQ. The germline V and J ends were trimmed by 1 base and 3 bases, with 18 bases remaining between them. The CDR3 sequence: CASSLRRTQDGTDTQYF. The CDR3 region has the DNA TGCGCCAGCAGCTTGAGACGGACTCAAGACGGGACAGATACGCAGTATTTT.

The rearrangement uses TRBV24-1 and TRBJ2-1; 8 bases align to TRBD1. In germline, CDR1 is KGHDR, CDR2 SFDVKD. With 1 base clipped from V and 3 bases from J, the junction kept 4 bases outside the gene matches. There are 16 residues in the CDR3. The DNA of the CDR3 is TGTGCCACCAGTGATTTTCCCGGGACAGGCTACAATGAGCAGTTCTTC. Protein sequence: CATSDFPGTGYNEQFF.

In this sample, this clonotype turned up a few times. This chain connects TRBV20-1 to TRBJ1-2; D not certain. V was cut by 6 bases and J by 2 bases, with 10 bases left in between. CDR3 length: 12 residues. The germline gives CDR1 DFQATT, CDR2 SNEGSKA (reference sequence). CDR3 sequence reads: CSAPVMNYGYTF. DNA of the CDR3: TGCAGTGCCCCGGTAATGAACTATGGCTACACCTTC.

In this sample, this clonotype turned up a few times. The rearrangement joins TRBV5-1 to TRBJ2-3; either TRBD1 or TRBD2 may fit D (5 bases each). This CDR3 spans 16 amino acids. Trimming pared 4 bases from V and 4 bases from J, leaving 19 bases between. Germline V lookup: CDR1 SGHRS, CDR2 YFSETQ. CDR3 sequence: CASSPIGGTVADTQYF. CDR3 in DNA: TGCGCCAGCAGCCCTATTGGGGGAACGGTAGCAGATACGCAGTATTTT.